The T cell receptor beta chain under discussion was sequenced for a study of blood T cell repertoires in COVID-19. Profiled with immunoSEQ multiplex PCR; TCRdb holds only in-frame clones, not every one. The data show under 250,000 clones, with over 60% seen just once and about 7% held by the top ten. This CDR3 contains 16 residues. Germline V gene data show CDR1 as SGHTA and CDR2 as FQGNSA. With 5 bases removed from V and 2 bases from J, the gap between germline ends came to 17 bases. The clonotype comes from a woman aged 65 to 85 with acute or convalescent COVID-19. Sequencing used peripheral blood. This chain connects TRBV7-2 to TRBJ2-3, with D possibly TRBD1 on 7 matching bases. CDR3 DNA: TGTGCCAGCAGCCCTGGGCGGGACAGCCTCACAGATACGCAGTATTTT. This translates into CASSPGRDSLTDTQYF. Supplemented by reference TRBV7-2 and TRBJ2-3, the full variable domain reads GAGVSQSPSNKVTEKGKDVELRCDPISGHTALYWYRQSLGQGLEFLIYFQGNSAPDKSGLPSDRFSAERTGGSVSTLTIQRTQQEDSAVYLCASSPGRDSLTDTQYFGPGTRLTVL.